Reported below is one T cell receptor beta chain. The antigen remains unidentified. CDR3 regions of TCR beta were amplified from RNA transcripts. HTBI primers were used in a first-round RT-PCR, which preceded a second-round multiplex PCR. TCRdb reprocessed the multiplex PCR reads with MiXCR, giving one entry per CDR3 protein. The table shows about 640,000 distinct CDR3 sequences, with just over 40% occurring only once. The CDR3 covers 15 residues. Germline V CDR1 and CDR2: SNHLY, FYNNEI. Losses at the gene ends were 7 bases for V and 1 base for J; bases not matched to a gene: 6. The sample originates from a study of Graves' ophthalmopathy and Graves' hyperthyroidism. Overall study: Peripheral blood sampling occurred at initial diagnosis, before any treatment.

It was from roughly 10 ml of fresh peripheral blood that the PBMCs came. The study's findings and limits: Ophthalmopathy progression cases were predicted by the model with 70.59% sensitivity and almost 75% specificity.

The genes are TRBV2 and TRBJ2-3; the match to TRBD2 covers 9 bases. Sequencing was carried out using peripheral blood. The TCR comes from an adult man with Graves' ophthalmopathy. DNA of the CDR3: TGTGCCAGCAACATAGCGGGAGTAGGCACAGATACGCAGTATTTT. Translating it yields CASNIAGVGTDTQYF.